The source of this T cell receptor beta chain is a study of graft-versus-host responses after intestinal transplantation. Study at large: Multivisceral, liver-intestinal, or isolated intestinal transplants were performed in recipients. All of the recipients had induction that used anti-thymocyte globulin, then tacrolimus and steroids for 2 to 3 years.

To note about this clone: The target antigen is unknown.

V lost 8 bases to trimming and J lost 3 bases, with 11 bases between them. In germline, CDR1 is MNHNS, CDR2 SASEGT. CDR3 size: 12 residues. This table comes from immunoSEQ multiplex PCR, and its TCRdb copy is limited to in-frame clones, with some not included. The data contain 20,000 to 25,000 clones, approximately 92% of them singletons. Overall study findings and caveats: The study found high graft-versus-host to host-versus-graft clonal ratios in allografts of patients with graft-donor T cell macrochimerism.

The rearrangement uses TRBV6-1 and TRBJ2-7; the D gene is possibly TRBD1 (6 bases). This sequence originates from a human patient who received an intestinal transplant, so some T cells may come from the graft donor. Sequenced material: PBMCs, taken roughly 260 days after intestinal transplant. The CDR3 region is CASGQSGYEQYF. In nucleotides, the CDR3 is TGTGCCAGCGGACAGTCTGGCTACGAGCAGTACTTC.